This TCR beta chain stems from a study of T cell repertoires in cytomegalovirus infection (dated by TCRdb to between 2019 and 2020). Regarding the complete study: Because public TCR beta signatures pointed to carriage of CMV infection together with the matching HLA type, the HLA type of each donor mattered for the analysis.

At the junction V is shortened by 0 bases and J by 5 bases, with 8 bases in between. Including cysteine and phenylalanine, the CDR3 has 13 amino acids. CDR3 DNA is the only sequence kept; it has 39 bases, read in frame from the first base. The germline V gene gives CDR1 as SGHRS and CDR2 as YFSETQ. Broad study findings and their caveats: Carriers of CMV infection plus the relevant HLA type were discriminated by the cumulative frequency of public TCR beta family members in the study cohort and in an independent roughly 340-donor cohort. The ex vivo response was dominated by HLA-C-restricted CMV-specific TCR beta clonotypes, and the single most frequent clonotype in two of eight donors was supplied by these HLA-C-restricted clonotypes.

TCRdb lists the instrument as Illumina HiSeq 1500. TCRdb reanalyzed the raw reads on its own, using fastp at Q25 for trimming and MiXCR for clone calling, and kept in-frame beta chains. Records with the same CDR3 protein are collapsed into one entry carrying the most frequent genes and DNA. A total of around 310,000 distinct CDR3 sequences appear in this sample, roughly 16% of them only once. The biggest ten clones account for approximately 12% of the sample. Of note for this clonotype: Its antigen specificity is not known. Base-call qualities are not available, and no considerably larger clone is one nucleotide away.

The chain employs TRBV5-1 and TRBJ1-2, with an unclear D gene assignment. Specimen: PBMCs. The receptor was derived from a human donor in good health (CMV status not recorded). Some clones in this sample may be carry-over from other donors' samples. The nucleotides read TGCGCCAGCAGCTTGGCACAAGATTATGGCTACACCTTC. It encodes CASSLAQDYGYTF.